This T cell receptor beta chain was identified in a study of blood T cell repertoires in COVID-19 (dated by TCRdb to between 2020 and 2021). For context, the study as a whole: Samples covering the acute and convalescent phases of COVID-19 were provided by collaborators in the United States, Italy and Spain. The sample metadata nearly always contained a de-identified subject ID, COVID-19 status, age in years and sex. Deeply sampled blood TCRbeta repertoires from subjects exposed to, actively infected with, or recovered from COVID-19 were included in the dataset. Where HLA class I and class II types were available, the types were taken from metadata supplied by the sample provider, not from assay-based typing. The repertoires were released in a freely available public database intended as a resource for research on the immune response to SARS-CoV-2. The samples were drawn from the first 160 participants of the ongoing ImmuneRACE study and from some 1,300 subjects provided by 6 global collaborators. The material from the prospective study consisted of cDNA or gDNA derived from T cells, B-cell-depleted T cells, or PBMCs. The full study reports these points: Clinical and demographic metadata were provided uncurated, with the amount varying by source and participant.

TCRbeta CDR3 regions were amplified from genomic DNA using the immunoSEQ Assay, a bias-controlled multiplex PCR. The paper's processing steps were these. Nucleated cell counts per sample were estimated from amplification of reference gene primers within the assay. To quantify the absolute abundance of each unique TCRbeta CDR3 rearrangement, sequence reads were collapsed and filtered. For each sample, productive Simpson clonality was calculated by taking the square root of Simpson's diversity index across productive rearrangements. In TCRdb, the immuneACCESS table is reduced to in-frame sequences with V and J assigned. These tables do not hold every clone; where another copy was compared, an unresolved V gene accounts for under half, and the others remain unexplained. The D gene and trimming were derived from the DNA, and the V and J assignments and clone size from that table. The sample yields 130,000 to 150,000 clones; approximately 80% were counted once. The ten largest clones add up to approximately 5.8% of the sample.

Germline trimming: 5 bases from V, 0 bases from J; junction bases outside gene matches: 11. According to the germline V gene, CDR1 reads SGHAT and CDR2 reads FQNNGV. The CDR3 runs 17 residues from the cysteine to the phenylalanine. Only CDR3 DNA is held: 51 bases, read in frame from base 1. As concerns this clone: Its antigen is still unknown. No clone much larger than this one lies a single base away; base qualities are absent.

Each collaborating institution followed its own protocols to collect whole blood in K2EDTA tubes. For TCRbeta analysis, collaborator samples were shipped as frozen whole blood, as isolated PBMCs, or as DNA extracted from either sample type. The chain was built from TRBV11-2 and TRBJ1-2; 8 bases in between match TRBD1. Material for sequencing was peripheral blood. This sequence was found in a human donor in a cohort sampled during active COVID-19. The CDR3 in this case is CASSQAPGGRANYGYTF. The DNA reads TGTGCCAGCAGCCAAGCCCCAGGGGGCAGAGCTAACTATGGCTACACCTTC.